This TCR beta chain appears in the sequencing data of a study of shared T cell receptors in the human thymus. Here immunoSEQ multiplex PCR was the method, and the copy in TCRdb shows in-frame clones only, minus some. This sample has hundreds of thousands of clones, with 70% to 90% found just once. CDR1 is SGHRS, CDR2 YFSETQ, per germline. The CDR3 covers 14 residues. With 3 bases clipped from V and 9 bases from J, the junction kept 11 bases outside the gene matches. These records were also assigned to another study, of human thymus T cells. That source notes: The donor group consisted of healthy Finnish infants who were having corrective surgery for congenital heart defects. Thymus tissue was removed during corrective cardiac surgery. Thymic and blood repertoires appeared to carry a bias in their V and J gene usage. Unrelated people showed highly overlapping thymic repertoires, related research reported.

Sequenced: thymocytes. This clonotype was obtained from a girl less than two years old with a congenital heart defect. The genes are TRBV5-1 and TRBJ1-1; 7 bases fit TRBD1. CDR3 DNA: TGCGCCAGCAGCTCTAACGACAGGGCCGTCCAAGCTTTCTTT. Protein product: CASSSNDRAVQAFF.